The 23 T cell receptor beta chains in this list originate from one sample, sequenced in a study of blood T cell repertoires in COVID-19. Only in-frame clones appear in the TCRdb table, and some are missing; sequencing was by immunoSEQ multiplex PCR. The sample yields about 160,000 clones, around 82% seen once. The sample comprised peripheral blood. The receptors here all came from a man older than 75 with COVID-19, enrolled during active disease.

The rearrangement uses TRBV28 and TRBJ1-6; D uncertain. This CDR3 is 14 amino acids long. The V end lost 3 bases, the J end lost 6 bases, and 9 bases lay between the germline ends. Germline loops: CDR1 MDHEN, CDR2 SYDVKM. CDR3 residues: CASSFGIVNSPLHF. The CDR3 nucleotides are TGTGCCAGCAGTTTCGGGATTGTTAATTCACCCCTCCACTTT.

V gene TRBV6-1 combines with J gene TRBJ1-2, with TRBD1 matching over 7 bases. CDR1 and CDR2 (germline): MNHNS, SASEGT. V shed 3 bases and J 2 bases; nucleotides not matched to a gene: 0. This CDR3 has 13 residues. The CDR3 is CASSDRGNYGYTF. The CDR3 DNA reads as TGTGCCAGCAGTGACAGGGGGAACTATGGCTACACCTTC.

The V and J genes are TRBV12-3 or TRBV12-4 and TRBJ1-5, with 7 bases lining up with TRBD1. The CDR3 totals 13 residues. V gave up 6 bases and J gave up 3 bases; unmatched junction bases: 2. CDR3 loop: CASRGQNNQPQHF. The CDR3 coding sequence is TGTGCCAGCAGGGGACAGAACAATCAGCCCCAGCATTTT.

This chain links TRBV9 with TRBJ1-4; 11 bases align to TRBD1. Germline V gene sequence: CDR1 SGDLS, CDR2 YYNGEE. The CDR3 has 15 amino acids. V trimming: 4 bases; J trimming: 7 bases; junction bases outside the gene matches: 6. CDR3 residues: CASSLGTGGFEKLFF. The CDR3 nucleotides read TGTGCCAGCAGCCTAGGGACAGGGGGTTTTGAAAAACTGTTTTTT. Full variable domain (rest looked up from reference TRBV9 and TRBJ1-4): DSGVTQTPKHLITATGQRVTLRCSPRSGDLSVYWYQQSLDQGLQFLIQYYNGEERAKGNILERFSAQQFPDLHSELNLSSLELGDSALYFCASSLGTGGFEKLFFGSGTQLSVL.

V is TRBV19 and J is TRBJ2-5, with TRBD1 matching over 7 bases. The CDR3 consists of 14 residues. J lost 0 bases, V lost 5 bases, and 3 bases had no gene match. Germline V lookup: CDR1 LNHDA, CDR2 SQIVND (reference sequence). For the CDR3, the DNA is TGTGCCAGTAGTCCAACAGGGGACCAAGAGACCCAGTACTTC. It is translated as CASSPTGDQETQYF.

This chain links TRBV5-6 with TRBJ2-7; 12 bases map to TRBD1. Losses at the gene ends were 4 bases for V and 6 bases for J; bases not matched to a gene: 8. The CDR3 contains 15 residues. Germline V gene sequence: CDR1 SGHDT, CDR2 YYEEEE. The CDR3 region has the DNA TGTGCCAGCAGCATGGGGACAGGGGGCTACGGCGAGCAGTACTTC. Amino acid sequence: CASSMGTGGYGEQYF.

V and J are TRBV24-1 and TRBJ1-4; 8 bases agree with TRBD1. Looked up from germline, CDR1 is KGHDR and CDR2 is SFDVKD. V shed 6 bases, J shed 8 bases, and the junction held 10 bases outside the gene matches. The length of the CDR3 is 15 residues. This chain's CDR3 is CATSTYRGGVEKLFF. The DNA of the CDR3 is TGTGCCACCAGTACCTACAGGGGGGGCGTGGAAAAACTGTTTTTT.

V gene TRBV21-1 combines with J gene TRBJ1-6. TRBV21-1 is flagged as a pseudogene. This CDR3 has 19 amino acids. The CDR3 here is CASSKVAPLRGTYNSPLHF. Here the CDR3 DNA reads TGTGCCAGCAGCAAAGTTGCCCCCCTGCGAGGCACCTATAATTCACCCCTCCACTTT.

The CDR3 spells CASSPGTALGQPQHF. In nucleotides, the CDR3 is TGTGCCAGCTCACCGGGGACAGCCTTGGGTCAGCCCCAGCATTTT. The chain employs TRBV18 and TRBJ1-5; 7 positions match TRBD1. This CDR3 is 15 amino acids long. V was pared by 3 bases and J by 6 bases, with 8 bases of the junction left unmatched. The germline V gene has CDR1 KGHSH and CDR2 LQKENI. The full variable domain, with the rest looked up from reference TRBV18 and TRBJ1-5, is NAGVMQNPRHLVRRRGQEARLRCSPMKGHSHVYWYRQLPEEGLKFMVYLQKENIIDESGMPKERFSAEFPKEGPSILRIQQVVRGDSAAYFCASSPGTALGQPQHFGDGTRLSIL.

In its sample, this clone was seen once. V gene TRBV6-5 combines with J gene TRBJ2-1, with TRBD2 identical over 9 bases. Per the germline V gene, CDR1 is MNHEY and CDR2 is SVGAGI. There are 15 residues in the CDR3. Trimming took 1 base from V and 5 from J; bases not matched to a gene: 3. The CDR3 loop is CASSYFRGGDNEQFF. The CDR3 nucleotides are TGTGCCAGCAGTTACTTCCGCGGGGGGGACAATGAGCAGTTCTTC.

The chain couples TRBV7-2 to TRBJ2-3, with unresolved D. Trimming shortened V by 5 bases and J by 2 bases, and 11 bases separated the two germline ends. The germline gives CDR1 SGHTA, CDR2 FQGNSA. The CDR3 spans 14 residues. The DNA for the CDR3 is TGTGCCAGCAGCCTTGTAGCCCTCACAGATACGCAGTATTTT. It specifies CASSLVALTDTQYF.

This rearrangement joins TRBV19 to TRBJ1-5; perhaps TRBD1 as D (5 bases). CDR1 LNHDA and CDR2 SQIVND come from the germline V gene (reference sequence). V was pared by 2 bases and J by 0 bases, with 14 bases between. The CDR3 covers 17 residues. This CDR3 reads CASSIRQGARSNQPQHF. CDR3 DNA sequence: TGTGCCAGTAGTATAAGGCAGGGCGCTCGTAGCAATCAGCCCCAGCATTTT.

This clone was observed once. This chain links TRBV5-6 with TRBJ2-6; D is possibly TRBD1 (5 bases). This CDR3 contains 16 residues. Trimming removed 1 base from V and 4 bases from J, with 12 bases in between. The V gene's germline CDR1 is SGHDT and CDR2 YYEEEE. The CDR3 loop reads CASSLLTGPGANVLTF. CDR3 nucleotides: TGTGCCAGCAGCTTGCTTACAGGTCCCGGGGCCAACGTCCTGACTTTC.

V usage is TRBV5-1 and J usage is TRBJ2-1, with a tentative D call TRBD1 (6 bases). The CDR3 spans 14 residues. Germline V lookup: CDR1 SGHRS, CDR2 YFSETQ. V was clipped by 5 bases and J by 7 bases, with 16 bases between them. The CDR3 DNA follows: TGCGCCAGCAGAATGGACAGTCCAGGGAATGAGCAGTTCTTC. Protein product: CASRMDSPGNEQFF.

The rearrangement uses TRBV10-3 and TRBJ1-4; TRBD1 aligns across 7 bases. CDR1 is ENHRY and CDR2 is SYGVKD in the germline V gene. Germline trimming cut 6 bases from V and 7 bases from J; bases unmatched to any gene: 11. The CDR3 contains 15 residues. The CDR3 bases are TGTGCCATCAGGATCACAGGGGCTGAAGGTGAAAAACTGTTTTTT. Translated, it gives CAIRITGAEGEKLFF.

The rearrangement joins TRBV6-6 to TRBJ1-1; no definite D call. V lost 0 bases and J lost 0, with 8 bases in between. The CDR3 is 15 amino acids. CDR1 and CDR2 from the germline V gene are MNHNY and SVGAGI (reference sequence). CDR3 bases: TGTGCCAGCAGTTACTCGTTTACAGTGAACACTGAAGCTTTCTTT. It encodes CASSYSFTVNTEAFF.

The V gene is TRBV19, the J gene TRBJ2-7, with a tentative D call TRBD2 (5 bases). Trimming cost V 4 bases and J 2 bases, with 12 bases left between them. CDR1 is LNHDA, CDR2 SQIVND, per germline (reference sequence). The length of the CDR3 is 14 residues. Written as DNA, the CDR3 is TGTGCCAGTAGTAGGGCGGGTTTGACCTACGAGCAGTACTTC. This gives the protein CASSRAGLTYEQYF.

V and J are TRBV29-1 and TRBJ2-7; 9 positions match TRBD1. The CDR3 runs to 13 residues. J gave up 0 bases and V 7 bases, and 4 bases lay outside the gene matches. Germline lookup yields CDR1 SQVTM and CDR2 ANQGSEA. CDR3 nucleotides: TGCAGCGCCGGGACAGGGTCCTCCTACGAGCAGTACTTC. It encodes CSAGTGSSYEQYF.

The chain carries TRBV6-5 and TRBJ1-1; perhaps TRBD1 as D (6 bases). CDR1 and CDR2 (germline): MNHEY, SVGAGI. The V end was cut by 7 bases, the J end by 1 base, with 10 bases between. The CDR3 contains 13 residues. The CDR3 loop reads CASKAGANTEAFF. CDR3 coding DNA: TGTGCCAGCAAGGCAGGGGCGAACACTGAAGCTTTCTTT.

On this clone: Other DNA sequences in the sample encode the same CDR3. The CDR3 DNA is TGTGCCAGCAGCCAAGACAGGGGTACTGAAGCTTTCTTT. It yields the protein CASSQDRGTEAFF. This chain links TRBV3-1 (or the pseudogene TRBV3-2) with TRBJ1-1; TRBD1 might be the D (6 bases). The CDR3 runs 13 residues. CDR1 and CDR2 (germline): LGHDT, YNNKEL (reference sequence). The V and J ends lost 0 bases and 5 bases respectively, with 7 bases between them.

The chain carries TRBV12-3 or TRBV12-4 and TRBJ1-5, with D perhaps TRBD1 (6 bases). The CDR3 sequence is 13 residues long. With 10 bases removed from V and 0 bases from J, the gap between germline ends came to 10 bases. The CDR3 sequence is CATMTGSNQPQHF. In DNA form, the CDR3 reads TGTGCCACCATGACAGGTAGCAATCAGCCCCAGCATTTT.

The chain employs TRBV18 and TRBJ1-1; D is ambiguous. Germline V gives CDR1 KGHSH, CDR2 LQKENI. The length of the CDR3 is 16 residues. The V and J ends lost 2 bases and 4 bases respectively, with 17 bases between them. The CDR3 loop is CASSPGRLPTSTEAFF. The CDR3 DNA reads as TGTGCCAGCTCACCAGGGAGGCTTCCGACGAGCACTGAAGCTTTCTTT.

J is TRBJ1-2 and V is TRBV11-3; D is ambiguous. Germline V gives CDR1 SGHNT, CDR2 YENEEA. CDR3 length equals 13 residues. The V gene lost 1 base and the J gene lost 2 bases, with 5 bases spanning the gap. In nucleotides, the CDR3 is TGTGCCAGCAGCTTAGTGCAGAACTATGGCTACACCTTC. Translation gives CASSLVQNYGYTF.